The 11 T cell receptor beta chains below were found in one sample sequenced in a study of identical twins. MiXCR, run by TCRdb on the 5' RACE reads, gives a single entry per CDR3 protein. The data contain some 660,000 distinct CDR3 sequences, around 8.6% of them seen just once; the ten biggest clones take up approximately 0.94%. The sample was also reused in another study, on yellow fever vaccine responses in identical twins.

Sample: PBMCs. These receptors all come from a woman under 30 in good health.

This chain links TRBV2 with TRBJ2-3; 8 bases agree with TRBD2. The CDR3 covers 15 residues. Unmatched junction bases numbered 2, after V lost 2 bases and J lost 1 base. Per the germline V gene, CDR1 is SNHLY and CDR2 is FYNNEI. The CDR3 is CASSELSGGTDTQYF. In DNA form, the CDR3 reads TGTGCCAGCAGTGAACTTAGCGGGGGCACAGATACGCAGTATTTT. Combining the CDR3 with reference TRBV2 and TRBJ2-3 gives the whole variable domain EPEVTQTPSHQVTQMGQEVILRCVPISNHLYFYWYRQILGQKVEFLVSFYNNEISEKSEIFDDQFSVERPDGSNFTLKIRSTKLEDSAMYFCASSELSGGTDTQYFGPGTRLTVL.

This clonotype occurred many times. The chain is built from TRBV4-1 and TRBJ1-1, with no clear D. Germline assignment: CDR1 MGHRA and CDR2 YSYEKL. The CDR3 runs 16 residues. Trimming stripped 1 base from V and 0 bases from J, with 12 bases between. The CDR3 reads CASSQVLGRLNTEAFF. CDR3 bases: TGCGCCAGCAGCCAAGTATTAGGCCGGCTGAACACTGAAGCTTTCTTT.

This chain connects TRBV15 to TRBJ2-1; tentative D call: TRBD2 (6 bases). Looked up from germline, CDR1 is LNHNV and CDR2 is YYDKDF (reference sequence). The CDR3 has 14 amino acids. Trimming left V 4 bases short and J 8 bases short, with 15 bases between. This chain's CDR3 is CATSTGRDSDEQFF. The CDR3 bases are TGTGCCACCAGCACTGGACGGGACTCGGATGAGCAGTTCTTC.

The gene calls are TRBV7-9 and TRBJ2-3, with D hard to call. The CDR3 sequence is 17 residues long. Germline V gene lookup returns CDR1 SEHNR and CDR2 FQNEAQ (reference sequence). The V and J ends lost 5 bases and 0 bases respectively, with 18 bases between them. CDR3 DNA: TGTGCCAGCAGCCCCCCAGGCGGCATCGTAAGCACAGATACGCAGTATTTT. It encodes CASSPPGGIVSTDTQYF.

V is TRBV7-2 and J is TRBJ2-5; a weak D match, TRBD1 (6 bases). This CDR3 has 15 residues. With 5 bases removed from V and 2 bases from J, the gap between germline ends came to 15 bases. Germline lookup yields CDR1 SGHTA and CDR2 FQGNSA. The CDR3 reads CASSLLGQTQETQYF. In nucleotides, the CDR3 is TGTGCCAGCAGCCTCTTAGGACAGACGCAAGAGACCCAGTACTTC.

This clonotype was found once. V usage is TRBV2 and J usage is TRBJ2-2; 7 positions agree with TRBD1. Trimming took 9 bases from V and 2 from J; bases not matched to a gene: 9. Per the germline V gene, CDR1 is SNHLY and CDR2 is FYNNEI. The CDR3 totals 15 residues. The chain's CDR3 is CARQPYRGNTGELFF. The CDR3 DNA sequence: TGTGCCAGACAACCGTACAGGGGAAACACCGGGGAGCTGTTTTTT.

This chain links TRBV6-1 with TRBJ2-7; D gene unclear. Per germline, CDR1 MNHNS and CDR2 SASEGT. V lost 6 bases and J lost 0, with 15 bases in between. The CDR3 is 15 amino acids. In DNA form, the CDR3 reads TGTGCCAGCAGGGTCGGCCTTCAACTCTCCTACGAGCAGTACTTC. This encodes CASRVGLQLSYEQYF.

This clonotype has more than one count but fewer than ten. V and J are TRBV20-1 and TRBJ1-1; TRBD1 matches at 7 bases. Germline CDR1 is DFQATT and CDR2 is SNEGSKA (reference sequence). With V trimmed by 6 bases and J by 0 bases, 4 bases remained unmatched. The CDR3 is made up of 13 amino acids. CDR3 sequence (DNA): TGCAGTGCCGGACAGGCAGTGAACACTGAAGCTTTCTTT. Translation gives CSAGQAVNTEAFF.

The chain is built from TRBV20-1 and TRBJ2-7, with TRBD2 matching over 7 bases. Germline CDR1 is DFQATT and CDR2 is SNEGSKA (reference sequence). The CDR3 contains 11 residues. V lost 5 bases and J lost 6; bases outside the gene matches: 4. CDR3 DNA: TGCAGTGCTGGGAGGGTGGGCGAGCAGTACTTC. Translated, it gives CSAGRVGEQYF.

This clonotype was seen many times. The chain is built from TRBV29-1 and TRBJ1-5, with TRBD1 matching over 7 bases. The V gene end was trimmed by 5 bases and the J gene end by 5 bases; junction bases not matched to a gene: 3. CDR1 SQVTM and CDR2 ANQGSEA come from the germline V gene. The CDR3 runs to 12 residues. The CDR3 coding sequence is TGCAGCGTTCGGACAGGAGATCAGCCCCAGCATTTT. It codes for CSVRTGDQPQHF.

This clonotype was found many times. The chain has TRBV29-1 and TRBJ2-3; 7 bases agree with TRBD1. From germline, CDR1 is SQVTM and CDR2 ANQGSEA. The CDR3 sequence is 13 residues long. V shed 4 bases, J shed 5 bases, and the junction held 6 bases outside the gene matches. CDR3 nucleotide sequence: TGCAGCGTTGCCAGGGGGTCGGGAGATACGCAGTATTTT. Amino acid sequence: CSVARGSGDTQYF.